This T cell receptor beta chain was observed in a study of molecular identifiers for immune sequencing clone quantification listed by TCRdb under 2018. General notes on the study: For a replicate experiment, the RNA from either 20,000 or 100,000 naive CD8 T cells was divided into five aliquots, and four of those aliquots went on to sequencing. The study was a methods study using CD8 T cells to benchmark molecular-identifier clustering-based TCR repertoire sequencing (MIDCIRS) and TCR RNA copy counting. What the study reported, not specific to this receptor: When barcode sub-clustering was not used, chimeric consensus sequences inflated TCR diversity, with chimeras reaching as high as 47%. Spiked-in Jurkat TCR RNA equivalent to a single cell was reported to be detectable even among more than 900,000 naive CD8 T cells. In CMV-specific effector cells, clones with more than 20 RNA copies contained over 98% of molecules, whereas in naive cells such clones contained under 1% of molecules. Modeling gave approximately 3 recovered TCR RNA copies per cell versus approximately 11 by digital PCR, implying 25% to 30% capture efficiency. Spiked-in Jurkat TCR RNA (10 copies' worth), which is not part of the donor repertoire, was contained in the naive libraries. The sizes of highly expanded clones could end up underestimated when identical TCR molecules share a barcode.

The CDR3 has 15 amino acids, counting the end cysteine and phenylalanine. The entry retains the CDR3 DNA only, 45 bases that are in frame from base 1. Naive CD8 T cell libraries were made from around 18,000 to 910,000 sorted cells using 10%, 30% or 50% of purified RNA. Naive CD8 T cells were FACS-sorted as CD8+CD4-CCR7+CD45RA+ on a BD FACSAria II into RLT Plus buffer. To test detection sensitivity, Jurkat RNA equal to around 10 TCR copies was added to samples of about 17,000-1,100,000 naive CD8 T cells. CD8 T cells were enriched using RosetteSep CD8+ T Cell Enrichment Cocktail and Ficoll-Paque, and the enriched cells then underwent ACK red cell lysis. Notes on this clonotype: The antigen this receptor binds is unknown. Relative to the germline gene, one junction end is altered; a read error may explain this.

To prepare the library, PCR was applied. Sequencing instrument: NextSeq 500. Bulk TCR libraries were prepared as previously described, using TCR primers listed in Table S5. Total RNA was purified with the Qiagen AllPrep DNA/RNA kit. Before any analysis, reads coming from multiple sequencing runs of the same library were combined into one pool. On the authors' methods: Only reads with exact TCR constant sequence were kept, trimmed to 150 nt, and grouped by their 12-nt molecular barcodes. Reads inside each barcode group were sub-clustered using a 15% Levenshtein threshold, and a quality-weighted consensus sequence was constructed for each RNA molecule. Non-functional sequences were excluded, and lower-count sequences lying one edit away from another sequence were also excluded. Based on fitting two negative binomial distributions, any barcode sub-cluster with under 20% of the maximum read count was discarded. TCRdb ran its own pipeline on the public reads, namely fastp trimming at Q25 and MiXCR clone calling, and kept in-frame beta chains. Rows are combined by CDR3 protein, so each entry shows the most common genes and DNA. TCRdb, not the original authors, processed these V and J calls. The sample contains 100,000 or so distinct CDR3 sequences, about a third of them found a single time. The ten largest clones represent approximately 10% of the sample.

The rearrangement combines TRBV12-3 or TRBV12-4 with TRBJ2-1, with TRBD1 identical over 11 junction bases. The specimen was naive CD8+ T cells from blood, with Jurkat cell RNA spiked in. The sample's cell subset or site label is to be understood as: FACS-sorted CD8+CD4-CCR7+CD45RA+ naive T cells. The clonotype comes from a human donor in good health. Some libraries in this study had Jurkat cell RNA spiked in. The nucleotides are TGTGCCAGCAGTTCGGGACAGGGGGTCTACGATGAGCAGTTCTTC. Protein translation: CASSSGQGVYDEQFF.